One sample yielded the 26 T cell receptor beta chains listed below, sequenced in a study of blood T cell repertoires in COVID-19. Sequencing used immunoSEQ multiplex PCR; TCRdb keeps in-frame clones, though not all of them. The sample carries roughly 110,000 clones, around four fifths recorded once. Sample: peripheral blood. The receptors here all came from a woman between 70 and 85 years old with acute or convalescent COVID-19.

Of note for this clone: At one of its ends the junction is not consistent with the germline gene, which may arise from a read error. J is TRBJ2-1 and V is TRBV7-9; TRBD2 aligns across 7 bases. The CDR3 runs to 16 residues. CDR1 and CDR2 (germline): SEHNR, FQNEAQ (reference sequence). CDR3: CASSPVGGIGYSEQFF. The CDR3 DNA sequence: TGTGCCAGCAGCCCCGTGGGGGGGATAGGGTACAGTGAGCAGTTCTTC.

V and J are TRBV5-1 and TRBJ1-4; TRBD1 is a possible D gene (5 bases). Deletions cut 0 bases from V and 8 bases from J, with 11 bases between. Germline V lookup: CDR1 SGHRS, CDR2 YFSETQ. This CDR3 region has 14 residues. The CDR3 DNA is TGCGCCAGCAGCTTGGGCGACAGTGGGGAAAAACTGTTTTTT. Translated, it gives CASSLGDSGEKLFF. Looking up the rest from reference TRBV5-1 and TRBJ1-4 gives the full variable domain: KAGVTQTPRYLIKTRGQQVTLSCSPISGHRSVSWYQQTPGQGLQFLFEYFSETQRNKGNFPGRFSGRQFSNSRSEMNVSTLELGDSALYLCASSLGDSGEKLFFGSGTQLSVL.

In this sample, this clone turned up a few times. The V gene is TRBV19, the J gene TRBJ1-6; D gene uncertain. V was trimmed by 2 bases and J by 3 bases, leaving 8 bases between them. CDR1 is LNHDA and CDR2 is SQIVND in the germline V gene (reference sequence). This CDR3 is 15 amino acids long. CDR3 sequence (DNA): TGTGCCAGTAGTATAACACAGATCTATAATTCACCCCTCCACTTT. The encoded protein is CASSITQIYNSPLHF.

The rearrangement links TRBV19 to TRBJ1-2; D possibly corresponds to TRBD1 (5 bases). Trimming cost V 6 bases and J 3 bases, with 14 bases left between them. The CDR3 is 14 amino acids. Germline CDR1 LNHDA, CDR2 SQIVND (reference sequence). The CDR3 bases are TGTGCCAGTAGGACTCAGGGAAATCACTATGGCTACACCTTC. Protein sequence: CASRTQGNHYGYTF. Full variable domain (missing parts from reference TRBV19 and TRBJ1-2): DGGITQSPKYLFRKEGQNVTLSCEQNLNHDAMYWYRQDPGQGLRLIYYSQIVNDFQKGDIAEGYSVSREKKESFPLTVTSAQKNPTAFYLCASRTQGNHYGYTFGSGTRLTVV.

V is TRBV6-5 and J is TRBJ1-1; D call uncertain. CDR1 MNHEY and CDR2 SVGAGI come from the germline V gene. V was clipped by 5 bases and J by 3 bases, with 10 bases between them. The CDR3 has 13 amino acids. This CDR3 reads CASSPSGDTEAFF. The DNA of the CDR3 is TGTGCCAGCAGTCCCAGCGGGGACACTGAAGCTTTCTTT.

On this clone: At one of its ends the junction is not consistent with the germline gene, which may arise from a read error. This chain joins TRBV5-8 and TRBJ1-3; D might be TRBD1 (6 bases). This CDR3 is built from 15 residues. Germline CDR1 is SGHTS and CDR2 is YDEGEE. The CDR3 nucleotides read TGTGCCAGCACCTTGACAGGACGCTCTGGAAACACCATATATTTT. Translated: CASTLTGRSGNTIYF.

The gene calls are TRBV6-5 and TRBJ2-2; possible D gene TRBD2, 5 bases. The V gene's germline CDR1 is MNHEY and CDR2 SVGAGI. The CDR3 length is 13 residues. The germline V and J ends were trimmed by 2 bases and 7 bases, with 8 bases remaining between them. The CDR3 nucleotides are TGTGCCAGCAGTTACAGCGGCGGCGGGGAGCTGTTTTTT. Its translation is CASSYSGGGELFF.

This chain uses TRBV10-3 with TRBJ1-1; D is possibly TRBD1 (5 bases). This CDR3 is built from 14 residues. The V and J ends lost 2 bases and 7 bases respectively, with 14 bases between them. CDR1 and CDR2 (germline): ENHRY, SYGVKD. The CDR3 here is CAISETREGLEAFF. The CDR3 region has the DNA TGTGCCATCAGTGAGACCAGGGAGGGCCTTGAAGCTTTCTTT.

The chain links TRBV19 to TRBJ2-1; a possible D gene is TRBD1 (8 bases). CDR3 size: 17 residues. Trimming took 6 bases from V and 4 from J, leaving 22 bases between them. Germline V gene lookup returns CDR1 LNHDA and CDR2 SQIVND (reference sequence). CDR3 loop: CASRTGDPSGLYNEQFF. The CDR3 nucleotides read TGTGCCAGTAGGACAGGGGACCCTAGCGGCCTATACAATGAGCAGTTCTTC.

The CDR3 is CATSRDYGPGELFF. CDR3 nucleotides: TGTGCCACCAGCAGAGACTATGGGCCGGGGGAGCTGTTTTTT. The chain joins TRBV15 to TRBJ2-2; D is undetermined. The CDR3 covers 14 residues. CDR1 and CDR2 (germline): LNHNV, YYDKDF (reference sequence). V lost 0 bases to trimming and J lost 8 bases, with 10 bases between them.

The chain employs TRBV10-3 and TRBJ1-4; TRBD1 matches 9 bases. Trimming removed 2 bases from V and 6 bases from J; junction bases left unmatched: 4. Per the germline V gene, CDR1 is ENHRY and CDR2 is SYGVKD. CDR3 length equals 15 residues. The DNA of the CDR3 is TGTGCCATCAGTGAGCAGACAGGGGGGGATGAAAAACTGTTTTTT. Protein product: CAISEQTGGDEKLFF.

This chain uses TRBV11-2 with TRBJ2-7; 7 nucleotides align to TRBD2. Germline CDR1 and CDR2: SGHAT and FQNNGV. J was trimmed by 5 bases and V by 4 bases; bases with no gene match: 11. The CDR3 spans 15 residues. This chain's CDR3 is CASSSREGTGHEQYF. The CDR3 coding sequence is TGTGCCAGCAGCTCCAGGGAGGGGACGGGTCACGAGCAGTACTTC.

This chain connects TRBV6-1 to TRBJ1-6, with D uncertain. Trimming took off 3 bases at V and 4 bases at J, with 7 bases between the two ends. This CDR3 spans 14 amino acids. CDR1 is MNHNS, CDR2 SASEGT, per germline. CDR3 protein: CASSDRRYNSPLHF. CDR3 nucleotides: TGTGCCAGCAGTGACAGGAGGTATAATTCACCCCTCCACTTT.

The V and J genes are TRBV5-1 and TRBJ1-1; 8 bases map to TRBD1. The CDR3 length is 14 residues. V gave up 4 bases and J gave up 2 bases; unmatched junction bases: 4. Germline loops: CDR1 SGHRS, CDR2 YFSETQ. CDR3 DNA sequence: TGCGCCAGCAGCGACGGGACAGGAAACACTGAAGCTTTCTTT. This encodes CASSDGTGNTEAFF.

The chain employs TRBV2 and TRBJ1-2; the match to TRBD1 covers 8 bases. CDR1 and CDR2 from the germline V gene are SNHLY and FYNNEI. With V trimmed by 3 bases and J by 7 bases, 16 bases remained unmatched. This CDR3 comprises 17 residues. CDR3 bases: TGTGCCAGCAGTGATTCGGACAGGGTTTTCGGTCGGGGTGGCTACACCTTC. Protein sequence: CASSDSDRVFGRGGYTF.

The chain recombines TRBV7-2 with TRBJ2-1; 7 nucleotides align to TRBD2. V lost 2 bases and J lost 2; bases outside the gene matches: 6. The CDR3 runs to 16 residues. CDR1 and CDR2 (germline): SGHTA, FQGNSA. This CDR3 reads CASSLRPAGTYNEQFF. The CDR3, as DNA: TGTGCCAGCAGCTTAAGGCCAGCGGGGACCTACAATGAGCAGTTCTTC.

The V and J genes are TRBV6-5 and TRBJ2-1; TRBD2 is a possible D gene (5 bases). CDR1 and CDR2 (germline): MNHEY, SVGAGI. V was clipped by 8 bases and J by 3 bases, with 11 bases between them. This CDR3 comprises 13 residues. DNA for the CDR3: TGTGCCAGCCGCCCCGGAGGCTACAATGAGCAGTTCTTC. Amino acids: CASRPGGYNEQFF.

The rearrangement uses TRBV19 and TRBJ1-3; D may be TRBD1 (5 bases). Per the germline V gene, CDR1 is LNHDA and CDR2 is SQIVND (reference sequence). Between the trimmed V and J ends, which lost 6 bases and 5 bases, there was a span of 14 bases. This CDR3 is 14 amino acids long. The CDR3 DNA follows: TGTGCCAGTAGACTGTCAGGGTCGAGAAACACCATATATTTT. The encoded protein is CASRLSGSRNTIYF.

The chain employs TRBV5-1 and TRBJ1-6, with 8 bases matching TRBD1. The CDR3 spans 14 residues. The J segment lost 7 bases and the V segment lost 4 bases, leaving 4 bases of the junction unmatched. Germline V gene data show CDR1 as SGHRS and CDR2 as YFSETQ. Written as DNA, the CDR3 is TGCGCCAGCAGCGTGGACAGGGAGAATTCACCCCTCCACTTT. This gives the protein CASSVDRENSPLHF.

CDR3 in DNA: TGTGCCAGCAGTTTATGGCAGGGGGATGAGCAGTTCTTC. It codes for CASSLWQGDEQFF. This chain joins TRBV27 and TRBJ2-1, with TRBD1 matching 7 bases. The CDR3 sequence is 13 residues long. Germline V gives CDR1 MNHEY, CDR2 SMNVEV (reference sequence). V shed 1 base, J shed 8 bases, and the junction held 2 bases outside the gene matches.

The chain has TRBV9 and TRBJ2-3; D uncertain. Deletions cut 4 bases from V and 3 bases from J, with 3 bases between. CDR3 length equals 11 residues. Germline V gene lookup returns CDR1 SGDLS and CDR2 YYNGEE. CDR3 bases: TGTGCCAGCAGCCGTACAGATACGCAGTATTTT. This translates into CASSRTDTQYF.

This clone came up a few times. The chain uses TRBV6-5 and TRBJ1-2, with TRBD1 as a possible D gene (6 bases). This CDR3 region has 12 residues. The V and J ends lost 10 bases and 5 bases respectively, with 14 bases between them. Germline V CDR1 and CDR2: MNHEY, SVGAGI. The CDR3 protein is CATWDTLYGYTF. Here the CDR3 DNA reads TGTGCCACCTGGGACACCCTGTATGGCTACACCTTC.

This clone was counted between two and nine times. The rearrangement joins TRBV6-5 to TRBJ2-5; D may be TRBD2 (7 bases). This CDR3 spans 16 amino acids. Germline V gene sequence: CDR1 MNHEY, CDR2 SVGAGI. Trimming took off 0 bases at V and 3 bases at J, with 14 bases between the two ends. CDR3 region: CASSYSNWEGEETQYF. CDR3 in DNA: TGTGCCAGCAGTTACTCGAATTGGGAGGGGGAAGAGACCCAGTACTTC.

This clone was detected a few times. V and J are TRBV3-1 (or the pseudogene TRBV3-2) and TRBJ2-5, with 7 bases aligning to TRBD2. V lost 8 bases, J lost 2 bases, and 11 bases stayed unmatched. Per germline, CDR1 LGHDT and CDR2 YNNKEL (reference sequence). CDR3 length: 15 residues. The CDR3 sequence: CASGLGEAGQETQYF. The DNA of the CDR3 is TGTGCCAGCGGGTTGGGTGAAGCGGGGCAAGAGACCCAGTACTTC.

This clone was found once. The J gene is TRBJ1-2, the V gene TRBV10-3, with TRBD1 identical over 11 bases. The CDR3 spans 13 residues. Per germline, CDR1 ENHRY and CDR2 SYGVKD. J was trimmed by 7 bases and V by 6 bases; bases with no gene match: 4. CDR3 protein: CAISTGTGGGYTF. The CDR3 DNA sequence: TGTGCCATCAGCACCGGGACAGGGGGTGGCTACACCTTC.

V is TRBV24-1 and J is TRBJ2-5; 10 bases are a match to TRBD1. The CDR3 contains 15 residues. J lost 4 bases, V lost 5 bases, and 6 bases had no gene match. CDR1 KGHDR and CDR2 SFDVKD come from the germline V gene. The CDR3 here is CATSAPGQGPETQYF. For the CDR3, the DNA is TGTGCCACCAGTGCGCCGGGACAGGGGCCAGAGACCCAGTACTTC.